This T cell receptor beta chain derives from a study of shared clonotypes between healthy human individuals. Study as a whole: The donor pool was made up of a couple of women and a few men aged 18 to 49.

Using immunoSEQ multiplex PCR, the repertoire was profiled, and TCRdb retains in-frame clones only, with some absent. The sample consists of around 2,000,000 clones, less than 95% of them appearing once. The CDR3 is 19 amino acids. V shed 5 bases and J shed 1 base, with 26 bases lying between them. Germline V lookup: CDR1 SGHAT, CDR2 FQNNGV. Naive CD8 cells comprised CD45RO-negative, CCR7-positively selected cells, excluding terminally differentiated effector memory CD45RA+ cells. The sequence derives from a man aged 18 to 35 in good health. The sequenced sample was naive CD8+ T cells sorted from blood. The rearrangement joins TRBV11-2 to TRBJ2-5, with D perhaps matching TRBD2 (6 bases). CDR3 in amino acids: CASSPRGGPAVPSQETQYF. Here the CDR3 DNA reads TGTGCCAGCAGCCCAAGAGGAGGGCCCGCCGTTCCTTCCCAAGAGACCCAGTACTTC.